A selection of T cell receptor beta chains follows, all from one sample in a study of CD8+CD57+ T cells in acquired aplastic anemia. TCRdb called the reads again in MiXCR, with one record for every CDR3 protein. The sample comprises some 160,000 distinct CDR3 sequences, roughly 48% of which are singletons, and roughly 2.8% rests with the top ten. The sample was sorted CD4+, CD8+, or CD8+CD57+ T cells (not recorded which) from PBMCs. These receptor sequences come from a human donor with aplastic anemia. Both conserved end residues are part of each CDR3. The order of the fields is CDR3 length, V gene, D gene, J gene, clone size, CDR3 DNA, CDR3 protein. D genes are given only for firm matches. Rows may omit the clone size; those that give it use once, few, many or a size class.

CDR3 length: 17; V gene: TRBV11-2; D gene: -; J gene: TRBJ1-2; clone size: -; CDR3 DNA: TGTGCCAGCAGCTCGGTCAGGGTAGGGCGAGCTAACTATGGCTACACCTTC; CDR3 protein: CASSSVRVGRANYGYTF
CDR3 length: 15; V gene: TRBV9; D gene: TRBD1; J gene: TRBJ2-7; clone size: many; CDR3 DNA: TGTGCCAGCAGCGTGGTTCCGACAGGGGGAGACGAGCAGTACTTC; CDR3 protein: CASSVVPTGGDEQYF
CDR3 length: 13; V gene: TRBV7-9; D gene: -; J gene: TRBJ1-2; clone size: -; CDR3 DNA: TGTGCCAGCAGCTTAGGGGTTTACTATGGCTACACCTTC; CDR3 protein: CASSLGVYYGYTF
CDR3 length: 14; V gene: TRBV7-9; D gene: -; J gene: TRBJ1-1; clone size: many; CDR3 DNA: TGTGCCAGCAGCTCCAATGGTCAAGGACCTAAAGCTTTCTTT; CDR3 protein: CASSSNGQGPKAFF
CDR3 length: 16; V gene: TRBV4-2; D gene: TRBD2; J gene: TRBJ2-3; clone size: many; CDR3 DNA: TGTGCCAGCAGCCAGTGGGACTACCTCGGGTCAGATACGCAGTATTTT; CDR3 protein: CASSQWDYLGSDTQYF
CDR3 length: 12; V gene: TRBV20-1; D gene: -; J gene: TRBJ2-1; clone size: few; CDR3 DNA: TGCAGTGCTAGGTGGGGCGCGGATGAGCAGTTCTTC; CDR3 protein: CSARWGADEQFF
CDR3 length: 16; V gene: TRBV15; D gene: -; J gene: TRBJ2-3; clone size: few; CDR3 DNA: TGTGCCACCAGCAGGGTACAGCGGATTAGCACAGATACGCAGTATTTT; CDR3 protein: CATSRVQRISTDTQYF
CDR3 length: 16; V gene: TRBV12-3/TRBV12-4; D gene: TRBD1; J gene: TRBJ2-1; clone size: -; CDR3 DNA: TGTGCCAGCAGTTTACCACGGACAGGGGGCTACAATGAGCAGTTCTTC; CDR3 protein: CASSLPRTGGYNEQFF
CDR3 length: 15; V gene: TRBV19; D gene: -; J gene: TRBJ2-1; clone size: -; CDR3 DNA: TGTGCCAGTAGTATAACAGAATTTACTTACAATGAGCAGTTCTTC; CDR3 protein: CASSITEFTYNEQFF
CDR3 length: 14; V gene: TRBV6-1; D gene: -; J gene: TRBJ2-7; clone size: -; CDR3 DNA: TGTGCCAGCAGTGAAGCGCTGGTGGGTTACGAGCAGTACTTC; CDR3 protein: CASSEALVGYEQYF
CDR3 length: 12; V gene: TRBV29-1; D gene: -; J gene: TRBJ1-2; clone size: -; CDR3 DNA: TGCAGCGTCCAAGGGCCGGGGGGCGGCTACACCTTC; CDR3 protein: CSVQGPGGGYTF
CDR3 length: 15; V gene: TRBV7-8; D gene: -; J gene: TRBJ2-7; clone size: -; CDR3 DNA: TGTGCCAGCAGCTTAGGGAGACAGTATTCCTACGAGCAGTACTTC; CDR3 protein: CASSLGRQYSYEQYF
CDR3 length: 15; V gene: TRBV19; D gene: -; J gene: TRBJ2-3; clone size: few; CDR3 DNA: TGTGCCAGTAGTTTCGTCCGGGGTAGCACAGATACGCAGTATTTT; CDR3 protein: CASSFVRGSTDTQYF
CDR3 length: 12; V gene: TRBV14; D gene: -; J gene: TRBJ2-7; clone size: many; CDR3 DNA: TGTGCCAGCAGCCAATTGAAGCGGGAGCAGTACTTC; CDR3 protein: CASSQLKREQYF
CDR3 length: 16; V gene: TRBV19; D gene: TRBD1; J gene: TRBJ2-7; clone size: many; CDR3 DNA: TGTGCCAGTAGTACCACGGGACAGGGGGCGAAGAACGAGCAGTACTTC; CDR3 protein: CASSTTGQGAKNEQYF
CDR3 length: 14; V gene: TRBV2; D gene: -; J gene: TRBJ1-5; clone size: -; CDR3 DNA: TGTGCCAGCAGTTCGCGGGGGCCTAATCAGCCCCAGCATTTT; CDR3 protein: CASSSRGPNQPQHF
CDR3 length: 13; V gene: TRBV15; D gene: TRBD1; J gene: TRBJ2-2; clone size: -; CDR3 DNA: TGTGCCACCACTGGACAGGGGGCCGGGGAGCTGTTTTTT; CDR3 protein: CATTGQGAGELFF
CDR3 length: 15; V gene: TRBV12-3/TRBV12-4; D gene: TRBD2; J gene: TRBJ2-1; clone size: once; CDR3 DNA: TGTGCCAGCAGTCTTACTAGCGGGAGGATCAGTGAGCAGTTCTTC; CDR3 protein: CASSLTSGRISEQFF
CDR3 length: 12; V gene: TRBV20-1; D gene: TRBD1; J gene: TRBJ1-2; clone size: -; CDR3 DNA: TGCAGTGCTAAGGACAGGGGAGGCGGCTACACCTTC; CDR3 protein: CSAKDRGGGYTF
CDR3 length: 13; V gene: TRBV5-1; D gene: -; J gene: TRBJ2-7; clone size: -; CDR3 DNA: TGCGCCAGCAGCTTCCAGGGGAAGGACGAGCAGTACTTC; CDR3 protein: CASSFQGKDEQYF
CDR3 length: 11; V gene: TRBV7-9; D gene: -; J gene: TRBJ1-1; clone size: -; CDR3 DNA: TGTGCCAGCAGCTCGAGGGAGAGGGCTTTCTTT; CDR3 protein: CASSSRERAFF
CDR3 length: 15; V gene: TRBV7-6; D gene: TRBD2; J gene: TRBJ2-1; clone size: many; CDR3 DNA: TGTGCCAGCAGCTTAGAAAGCGGGAGCCACAATGAGCAGTTCTTC; CDR3 protein: CASSLESGSHNEQFF
CDR3 length: 13; V gene: TRBV2; D gene: -; J gene: TRBJ1-6; clone size: few; CDR3 DNA: TGTGCCAGCACCCGGGAATCCAATTCACCCCTCCACTTT; CDR3 protein: CASTRESNSPLHF
CDR3 length: 13; V gene: TRBV20-1; D gene: TRBD1; J gene: TRBJ1-4; clone size: many; CDR3 DNA: TGCAGTGCTTCGGGACAGGGGGAAGGGAAACTGTTTTTT; CDR3 protein: CSASGQGEGKLFF
CDR3 length: 13; V gene: TRBV7-2; D gene: -; J gene: TRBJ1-3; clone size: many; CDR3 DNA: TGTGCCAGCAGCTTAGGGCCTGGAAACACCATATATTTT; CDR3 protein: CASSLGPGNTIYF
CDR3 length: 13; V gene: TRBV7-9; D gene: TRBD1; J gene: TRBJ1-1; clone size: -; CDR3 DNA: TGTGCCAGCAGTGTAGGACAGGGTACTGAAGCTTTCTTT; CDR3 protein: CASSVGQGTEAFF
CDR3 length: 16; V gene: TRBV10-3; D gene: TRBD1; J gene: TRBJ1-2; clone size: many; CDR3 DNA: TGTGCCATCAGTGAGTCAACAGGGGGGAAGAACTATGGCTACACCTTC; CDR3 protein: CAISESTGGKNYGYTF
CDR3 length: 14; V gene: TRBV2; D gene: -; J gene: TRBJ2-3; clone size: -; CDR3 DNA: TGTGCCAGCGGGGTAAGCGTAGGAGCAGATACGCAGTATTTT; CDR3 protein: CASGVSVGADTQYF
CDR3 length: 16; V gene: TRBV7-9; D gene: -; J gene: TRBJ2-3; clone size: many; CDR3 DNA: TGTGCCAGCAGCCCTCGGGGGGCTCCCAGCACAGATACGCAGTATTTT; CDR3 protein: CASSPRGAPSTDTQYF
CDR3 length: 13; V gene: TRBV5-4; D gene: -; J gene: TRBJ1-3; clone size: many; CDR3 DNA: TGTGCCAGCAGCTTTACACAAGGAAACACCATATATTTT; CDR3 protein: CASSFTQGNTIYF
CDR3 length: 16; V gene: TRBV14; D gene: -; J gene: TRBJ1-4; clone size: -; CDR3 DNA: TGTGCCAGCAGCCGGAGCGGTGGCGCAACTAATGAAAAACTGTTTTTT; CDR3 protein: CASSRSGGATNEKLFF
CDR3 length: 15; V gene: TRBV28; D gene: TRBD1; J gene: TRBJ1-5; clone size: -; CDR3 DNA: TGTGCCAGCAGTTTGCCCACAGGGGGCGGTCAGCCCCAGCATTTT; CDR3 protein: CASSLPTGGGQPQHF
CDR3 length: 12; V gene: TRBV20-1; D gene: TRBD1; J gene: TRBJ1-2; clone size: many; CDR3 DNA: TGCAGTATGACAGGGATGGACTATGGCTACACCTTC; CDR3 protein: CSMTGMDYGYTF
CDR3 length: 15; V gene: TRBV9; D gene: TRBD1; J gene: TRBJ1-6; clone size: -; CDR3 DNA: TGTGCCAGCAGCTTTGCAGGGGGCCTGAATTCACCCCTCCACTTT; CDR3 protein: CASSFAGGLNSPLHF
CDR3 length: 14; V gene: TRBV15; D gene: -; J gene: TRBJ2-2; clone size: -; CDR3 DNA: TGTGCCACCAGCGAGCGGGTGTTTACCGGGGAGCTGTTTTTT; CDR3 protein: CATSERVFTGELFF
CDR3 length: 14; V gene: TRBV27; D gene: -; J gene: TRBJ2-5; clone size: -; CDR3 DNA: TGTGCCAGCAGTCGACCGGGGCAGACAGAGACCCAGTACTTC; CDR3 protein: CASSRPGQTETQYF
CDR3 length: 15; V gene: TRBV7-9; D gene: -; J gene: TRBJ1-1; clone size: -; CDR3 DNA: TGTGCCAGCAGCTATCACGGTGGAATGAACACTGAAGCTTTCTTT; CDR3 protein: CASSYHGGMNTEAFF
CDR3 length: 15; V gene: TRBV7-2; D gene: -; J gene: TRBJ1-2; clone size: -; CDR3 DNA: TGTGCCAGCAGCTTAGGGGGGGACTCCGCTTATGGCTACACCTTC; CDR3 protein: CASSLGGDSAYGYTF
CDR3 length: 16; V gene: TRBV18; D gene: TRBD1; J gene: TRBJ2-7; clone size: -; CDR3 DNA: TGTGCCAGCTCACCACGAGGACAGGGGTACCGGTACGAGCATTACTTC; CDR3 protein: CASSPRGQGYRYEHYF
CDR3 length: 15; V gene: TRBV5-1; D gene: TRBD1; J gene: TRBJ1-3; clone size: many; CDR3 DNA: TGCGCCAGCAGCTCAGGGGGCGCTGGTGGAAACACCATATATTTT; CDR3 protein: CASSSGGAGGNTIYF
CDR3 length: 12; V gene: TRBV10-3; D gene: -; J gene: TRBJ2-7; clone size: -; CDR3 DNA: TGTGCCATCAGTGAGGGCCCCTACGAGCAGTACTTC; CDR3 protein: CAISEGPYEQYF
CDR3 length: 11; V gene: TRBV10-3; D gene: -; J gene: TRBJ2-3; clone size: -; CDR3 DNA: TGTGCCGTCAGTCTGGGAGATACGCAGTATTTT; CDR3 protein: CAVSLGDTQYF